These 3 T cell receptor beta chains came from one sample sequenced in a study of shared clonotypes between healthy human individuals. TCRdb's table, derived via immunoSEQ multiplex PCR, lists solely in-frame clones and lacks some. This sample has 2 million to 2.5 million clones; about 92% occur once, and the top ten carry about 0.39%. Sample: naive CD4+ T cells from PBMCs. As for subset: CD45RA+ positively selected. The receptors derive from a man aged 18 to 30 in good health. Some clones in this sample may be carry-over from other donors' samples.

A remark on this clone: Other DNA sequences in this specimen translate into the identical CDR3. This chain joins TRBV7-7 and TRBJ1-1; no clear D gene. CDR1 and CDR2 (germline): SSHAT, FNYEAQ (reference sequence). V gave up 0 bases and J gave up 1 base, with 3 bases separating them. The CDR3 is 13 amino acids. CDR3 in amino acids: CASSLAQNTEAFF. CDR3 in DNA: TGTGCCAGCAGCTTAGCACAGAACACTGAAGCTTTCTTT.

The chain joins TRBV7-2 to TRBJ2-5; D is uncertain. V was shortened by 5 bases and J by 5 bases, with 12 bases between the two germline ends. The CDR3 contains 13 residues. Germline CDR1 is SGHTA and CDR2 is FQGNSA. The DNA of the CDR3 is TGTGCCAGCAGCCCCCGGATCCGGGAGACCCAGTACTTC. Amino acid sequence: CASSPRIRETQYF.

The chain uses TRBV5-1 and TRBJ2-7; 7 nucleotides agree with TRBD1. V trimming: 5 bases; J trimming: 1 base; junction bases outside the gene matches: 9. Germline lookup yields CDR1 SGHRS and CDR2 YFSETQ. The CDR3 contains 15 residues. The chain's CDR3 is CASSPQGTASYEQYF. CDR3 sequence (DNA): TGCGCCAGCAGTCCGCAGGGGACAGCTTCCTACGAGCAGTACTTC.